The clone carrying this T cell receptor (beta chain) was detected once. The sample originates from a study of blood T cell repertoires in COVID-19. At the level of the study: Acute and convalescent COVID-19 specimens originated in the United States, Italy and Spain. T cells, B-cell-depleted T cells, or PBMCs provided the cDNA or gDNA that served as material.

Trimming took 3 bases from V and 2 from J, leaving 10 bases between them. Germline lookup yields CDR1 ENHRY and CDR2 SYGVKD. CDR3 size: 14 residues. Authors' methods: Quantification of nucleated cells was approximated via reference gene primer amplification. The data were produced by immunoSEQ multiplex PCR, yet TCRdb's version contains in-frame clones alone and is incomplete. Clonal size and the V and J genes are those of that table, whereas D and trimming came from the DNA. The sample contains about 15,000 clones, less than 80% of which appear only once. The source is a man aged 65-85 years with active or convalescent COVID-19. Sequencing was done on a sample of peripheral blood. The chain employs TRBV10-3 and TRBJ1-1; D unclear. The CDR3 DNA reads as TGTGCCATCAGTGACATTACAAGAAACACTGAAGCTTTCTTT. Protein: CAISDITRNTEAFF.